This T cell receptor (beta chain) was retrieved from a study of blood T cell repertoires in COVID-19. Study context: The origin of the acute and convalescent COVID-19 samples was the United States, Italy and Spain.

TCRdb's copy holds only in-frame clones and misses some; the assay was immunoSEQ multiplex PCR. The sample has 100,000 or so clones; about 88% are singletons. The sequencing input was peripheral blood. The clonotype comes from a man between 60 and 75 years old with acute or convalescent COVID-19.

The CDR3 sequence: CASSDGLGPQHF. The CDR3 DNA is TGTGCCAGCAGTGATGGACTTGGACCCCAGCATTTT. The chain uses TRBV2 and TRBJ1-5; D unresolved. The V and J ends lost 3 bases and 10 bases respectively, with 10 bases between them. CDR1 and CDR2 (germline): SNHLY, FYNNEI. CDR3 length: 12 amino acids. Using reference TRBV2 and TRBJ1-5 for the parts outside the CDR3, the full variable domain is EPEVTQTPSHQVTQMGQEVILRCVPISNHLYFYWYRQILGQKVEFLVSFYNNEISEKSEIFDDQFSVERPDGSNFTLKIRSTKLEDSAMYFCASSDGLGPQHFGDGTRLSIL.